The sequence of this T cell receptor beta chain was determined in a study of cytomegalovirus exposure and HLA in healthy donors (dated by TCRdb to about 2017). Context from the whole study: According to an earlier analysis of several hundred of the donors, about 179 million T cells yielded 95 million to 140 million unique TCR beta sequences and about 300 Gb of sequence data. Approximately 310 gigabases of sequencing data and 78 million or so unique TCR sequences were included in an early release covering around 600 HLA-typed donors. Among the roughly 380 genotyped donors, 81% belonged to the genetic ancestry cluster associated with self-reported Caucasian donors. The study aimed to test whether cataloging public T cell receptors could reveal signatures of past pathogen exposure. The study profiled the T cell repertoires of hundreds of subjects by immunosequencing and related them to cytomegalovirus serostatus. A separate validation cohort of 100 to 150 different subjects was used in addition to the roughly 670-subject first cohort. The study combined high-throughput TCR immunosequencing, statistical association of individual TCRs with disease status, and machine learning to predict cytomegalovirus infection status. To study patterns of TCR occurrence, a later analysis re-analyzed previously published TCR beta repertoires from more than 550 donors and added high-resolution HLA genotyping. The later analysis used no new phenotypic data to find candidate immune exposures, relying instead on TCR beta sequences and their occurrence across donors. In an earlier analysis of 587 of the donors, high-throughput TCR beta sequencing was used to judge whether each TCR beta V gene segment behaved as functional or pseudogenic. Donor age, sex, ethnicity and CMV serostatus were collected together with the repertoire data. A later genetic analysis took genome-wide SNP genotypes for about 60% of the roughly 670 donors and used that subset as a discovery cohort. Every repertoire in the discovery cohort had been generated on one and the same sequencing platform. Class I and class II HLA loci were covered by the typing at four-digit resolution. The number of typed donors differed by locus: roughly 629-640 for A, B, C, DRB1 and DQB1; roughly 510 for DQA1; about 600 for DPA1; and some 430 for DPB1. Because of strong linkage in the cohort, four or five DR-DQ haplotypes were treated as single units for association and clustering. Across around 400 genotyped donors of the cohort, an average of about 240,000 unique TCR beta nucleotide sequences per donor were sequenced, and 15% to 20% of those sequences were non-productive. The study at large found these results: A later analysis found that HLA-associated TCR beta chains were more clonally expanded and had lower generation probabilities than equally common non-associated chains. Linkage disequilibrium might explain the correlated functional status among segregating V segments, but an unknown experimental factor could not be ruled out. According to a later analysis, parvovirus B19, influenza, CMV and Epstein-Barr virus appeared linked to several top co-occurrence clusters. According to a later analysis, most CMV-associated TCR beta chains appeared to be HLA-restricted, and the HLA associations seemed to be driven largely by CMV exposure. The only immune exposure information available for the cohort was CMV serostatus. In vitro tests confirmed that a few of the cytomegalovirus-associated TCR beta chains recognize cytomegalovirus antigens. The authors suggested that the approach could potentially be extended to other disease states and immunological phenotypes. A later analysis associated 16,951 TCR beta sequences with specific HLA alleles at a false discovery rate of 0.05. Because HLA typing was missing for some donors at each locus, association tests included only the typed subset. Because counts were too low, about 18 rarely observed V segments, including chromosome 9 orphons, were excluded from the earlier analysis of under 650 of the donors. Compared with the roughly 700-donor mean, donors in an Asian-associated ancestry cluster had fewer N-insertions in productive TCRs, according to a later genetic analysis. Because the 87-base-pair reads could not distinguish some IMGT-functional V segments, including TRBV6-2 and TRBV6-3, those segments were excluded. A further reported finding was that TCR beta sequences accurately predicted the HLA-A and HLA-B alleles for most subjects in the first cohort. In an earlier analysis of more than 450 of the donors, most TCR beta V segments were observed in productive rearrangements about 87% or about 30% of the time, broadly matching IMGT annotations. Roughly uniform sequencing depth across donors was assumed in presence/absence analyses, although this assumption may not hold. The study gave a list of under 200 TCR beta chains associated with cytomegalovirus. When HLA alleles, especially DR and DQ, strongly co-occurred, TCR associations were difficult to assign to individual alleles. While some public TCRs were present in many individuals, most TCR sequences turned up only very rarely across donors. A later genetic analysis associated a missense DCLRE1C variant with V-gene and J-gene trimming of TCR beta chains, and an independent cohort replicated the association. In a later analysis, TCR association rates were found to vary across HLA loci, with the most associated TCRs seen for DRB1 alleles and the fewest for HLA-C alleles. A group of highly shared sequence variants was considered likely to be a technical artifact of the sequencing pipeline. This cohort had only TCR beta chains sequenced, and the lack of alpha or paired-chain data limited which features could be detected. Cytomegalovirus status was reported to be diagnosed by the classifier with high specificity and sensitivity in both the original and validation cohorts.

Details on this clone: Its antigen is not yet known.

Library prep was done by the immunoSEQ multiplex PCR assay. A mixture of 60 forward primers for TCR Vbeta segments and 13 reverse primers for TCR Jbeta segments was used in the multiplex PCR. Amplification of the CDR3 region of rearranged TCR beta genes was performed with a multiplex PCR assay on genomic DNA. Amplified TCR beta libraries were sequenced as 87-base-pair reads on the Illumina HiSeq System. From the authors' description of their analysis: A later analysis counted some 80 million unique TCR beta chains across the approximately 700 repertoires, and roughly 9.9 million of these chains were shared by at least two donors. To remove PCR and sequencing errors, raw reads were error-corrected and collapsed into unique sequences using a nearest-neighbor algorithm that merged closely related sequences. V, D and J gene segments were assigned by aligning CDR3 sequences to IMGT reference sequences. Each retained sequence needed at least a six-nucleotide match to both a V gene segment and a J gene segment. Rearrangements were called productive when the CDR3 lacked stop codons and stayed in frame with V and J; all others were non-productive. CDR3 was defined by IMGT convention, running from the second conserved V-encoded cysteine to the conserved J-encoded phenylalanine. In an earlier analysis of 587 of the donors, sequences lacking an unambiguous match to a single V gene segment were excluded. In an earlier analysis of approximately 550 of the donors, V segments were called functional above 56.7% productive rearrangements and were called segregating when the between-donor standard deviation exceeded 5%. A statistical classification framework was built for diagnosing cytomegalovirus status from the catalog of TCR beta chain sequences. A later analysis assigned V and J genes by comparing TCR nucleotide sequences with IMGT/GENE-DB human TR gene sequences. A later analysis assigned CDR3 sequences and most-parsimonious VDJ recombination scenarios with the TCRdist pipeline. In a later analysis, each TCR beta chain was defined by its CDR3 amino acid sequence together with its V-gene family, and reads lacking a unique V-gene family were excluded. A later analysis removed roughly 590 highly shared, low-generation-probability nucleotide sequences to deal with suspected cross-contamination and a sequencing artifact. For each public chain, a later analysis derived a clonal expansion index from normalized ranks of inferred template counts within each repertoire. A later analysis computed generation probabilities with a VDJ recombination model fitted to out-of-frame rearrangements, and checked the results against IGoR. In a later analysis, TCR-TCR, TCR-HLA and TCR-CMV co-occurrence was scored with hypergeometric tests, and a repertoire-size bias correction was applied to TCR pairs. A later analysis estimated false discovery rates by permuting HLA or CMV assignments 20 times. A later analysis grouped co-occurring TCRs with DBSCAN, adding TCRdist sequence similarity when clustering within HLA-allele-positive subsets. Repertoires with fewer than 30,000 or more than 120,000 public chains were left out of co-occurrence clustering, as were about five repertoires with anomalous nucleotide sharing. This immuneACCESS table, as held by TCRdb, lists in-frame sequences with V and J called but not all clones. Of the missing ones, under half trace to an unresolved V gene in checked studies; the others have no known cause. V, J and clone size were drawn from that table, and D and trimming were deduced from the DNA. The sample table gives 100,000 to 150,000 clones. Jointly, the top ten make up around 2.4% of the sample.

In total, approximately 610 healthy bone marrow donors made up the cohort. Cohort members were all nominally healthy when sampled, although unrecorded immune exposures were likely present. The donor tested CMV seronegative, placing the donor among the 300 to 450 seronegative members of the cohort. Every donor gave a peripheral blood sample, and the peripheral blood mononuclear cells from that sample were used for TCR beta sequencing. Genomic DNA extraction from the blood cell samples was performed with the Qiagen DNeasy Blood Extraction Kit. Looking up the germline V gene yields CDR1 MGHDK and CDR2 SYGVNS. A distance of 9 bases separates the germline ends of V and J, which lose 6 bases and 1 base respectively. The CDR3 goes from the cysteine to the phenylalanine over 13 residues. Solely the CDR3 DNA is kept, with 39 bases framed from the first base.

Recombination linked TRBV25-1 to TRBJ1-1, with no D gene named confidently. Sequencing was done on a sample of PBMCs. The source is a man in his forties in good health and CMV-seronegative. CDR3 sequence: CASRRIQNTEAFF. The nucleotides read TGTGCCAGCAGGCGGATTCAGAACACTGAAGCTTTCTTT.